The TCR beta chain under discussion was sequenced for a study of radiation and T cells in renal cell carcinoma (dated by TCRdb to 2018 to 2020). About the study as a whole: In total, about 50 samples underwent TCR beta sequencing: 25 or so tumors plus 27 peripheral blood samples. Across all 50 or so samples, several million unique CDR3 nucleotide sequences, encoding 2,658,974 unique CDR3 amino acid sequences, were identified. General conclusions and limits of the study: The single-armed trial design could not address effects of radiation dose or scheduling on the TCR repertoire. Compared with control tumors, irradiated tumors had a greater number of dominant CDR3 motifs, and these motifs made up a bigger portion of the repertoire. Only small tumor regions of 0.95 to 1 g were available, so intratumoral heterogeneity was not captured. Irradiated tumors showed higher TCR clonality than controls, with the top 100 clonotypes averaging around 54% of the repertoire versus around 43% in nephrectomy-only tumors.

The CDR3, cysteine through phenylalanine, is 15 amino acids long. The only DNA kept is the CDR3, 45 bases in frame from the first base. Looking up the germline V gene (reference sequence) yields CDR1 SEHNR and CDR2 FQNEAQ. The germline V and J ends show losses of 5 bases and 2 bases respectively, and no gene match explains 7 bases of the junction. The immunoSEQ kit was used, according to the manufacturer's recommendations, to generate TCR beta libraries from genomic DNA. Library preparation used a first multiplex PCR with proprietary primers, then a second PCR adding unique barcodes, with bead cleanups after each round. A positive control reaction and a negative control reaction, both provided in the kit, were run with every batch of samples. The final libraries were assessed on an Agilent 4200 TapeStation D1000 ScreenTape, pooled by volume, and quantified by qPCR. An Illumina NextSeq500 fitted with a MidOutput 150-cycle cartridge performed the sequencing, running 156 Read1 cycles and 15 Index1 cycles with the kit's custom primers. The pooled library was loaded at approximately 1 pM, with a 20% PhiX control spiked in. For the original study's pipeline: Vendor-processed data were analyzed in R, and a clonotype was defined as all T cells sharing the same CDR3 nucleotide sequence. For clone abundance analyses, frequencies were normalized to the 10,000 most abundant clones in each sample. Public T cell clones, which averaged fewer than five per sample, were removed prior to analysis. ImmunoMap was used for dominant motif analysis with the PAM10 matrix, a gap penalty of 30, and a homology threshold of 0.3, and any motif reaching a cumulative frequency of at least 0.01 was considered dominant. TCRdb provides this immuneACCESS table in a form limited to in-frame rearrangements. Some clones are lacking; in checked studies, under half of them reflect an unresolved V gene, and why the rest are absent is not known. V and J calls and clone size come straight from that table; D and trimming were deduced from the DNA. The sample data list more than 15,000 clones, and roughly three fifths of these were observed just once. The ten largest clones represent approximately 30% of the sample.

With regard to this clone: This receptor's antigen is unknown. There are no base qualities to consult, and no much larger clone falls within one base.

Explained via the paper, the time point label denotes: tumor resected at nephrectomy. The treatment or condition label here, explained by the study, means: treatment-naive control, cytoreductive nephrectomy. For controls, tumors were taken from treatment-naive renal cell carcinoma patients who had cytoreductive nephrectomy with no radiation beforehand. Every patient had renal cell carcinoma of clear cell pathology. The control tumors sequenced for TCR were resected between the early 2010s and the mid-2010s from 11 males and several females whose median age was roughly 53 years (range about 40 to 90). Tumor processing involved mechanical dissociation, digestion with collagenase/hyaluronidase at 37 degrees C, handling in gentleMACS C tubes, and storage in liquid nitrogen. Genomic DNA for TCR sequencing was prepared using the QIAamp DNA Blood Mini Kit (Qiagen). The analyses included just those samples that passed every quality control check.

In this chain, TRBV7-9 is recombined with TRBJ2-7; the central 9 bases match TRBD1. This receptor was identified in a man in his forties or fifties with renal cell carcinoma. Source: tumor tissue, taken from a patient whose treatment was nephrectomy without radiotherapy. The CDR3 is CASSAPGQGAYEQYF. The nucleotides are TGTGCCAGCAGCGCGCCGGGACAGGGCGCCTACGAGCAGTACTTC. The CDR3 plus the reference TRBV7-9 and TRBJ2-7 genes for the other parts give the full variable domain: DTGVSQNPRHKITKRGQNVTFRCDPISEHNRLYWYRQTLGQGPEFLTYFQNEAQLEKSRLLSDRFSAERPKGSFSTLEIQRTEQGDSAMYLCASSAPGQGAYEQYFGPGTRLTVT.